The T cell receptor beta chain described here comes from a study of T-cell reconstitution after alpha-beta-depleted transplantation in children. Study-wide results and limits: About two months after transplant, alpha-beta T cells reportedly came from several hundred expanded graft clones. Some patients' high day-60 TCRbeta diversity was traced to surviving recipient T cells and thymic progenitors. Newly produced T cells mostly provided counts and TCRbeta diversity after one year, as hyperexpanded clones declined.

This clonotype was detected a few times. Antigen unknown. Using unique molecular identifiers, the investigators prepared the TCRbeta library. Via MiXCR, TCRdb re-called the PCR reads, giving one row per CDR3 protein. The sample has hundreds of thousands of distinct CDR3 sequences; around 15% are singletons. Germline V gene lookup returns CDR1 SEHNR and CDR2 FQNEAQ (reference sequence). Trimming removed 6 bases from V and 4 bases from J, with 19 bases in between. This CDR3 contains 16 residues. The receptor comes from a boy younger than two who had a stem cell transplant for Wiskott-Aldrich syndrome, so the T cells may come from the graft donor. The material was PBMCs, mostly from graft donor cells, obtained 360 days after TCRalphabeta/CD19-depleted stem cell transplant. This chain connects TRBV7-9 to TRBJ2-4, with D possibly being TRBD2 (6 bases). The DNA of the CDR3 is TGTGCCAGCAGTTCCCCGGCGGGGAGCTCAAAAAACATTCAGTACTTC. Amino acids: CASSSPAGSSKNIQYF.